A selection of T cell receptor beta chains follows, all from one sample in a study of T cells in Graves' hyperthyroidism and ophthalmopathy. MiXCR was run by TCRdb on the multiplex PCR reads, yielding one entry per CDR3 protein. Here the sample spans more than 500,000 distinct CDR3 sequences, approximately 14% being singletons. The sequencing sample was made of blood. The receptors were sampled from a middle-aged woman with Graves' hyperthyroidism. The CDR3 runs from the conserved cysteine through the conserved F or W. Each record gives: clone size, V gene, D gene, J gene, CDR3 DNA, CDR3 protein. A D gene is named only where the DNA matches it firmly. Size values are once, few and many counts, or a class for expanded clones, and some rows have none.

size: many; V: TRBV3-1; D: TRBD1; J: TRBJ1-5; DNA: TGTGCCAGCAGCCAGACCGGGACAGTGAAGAATCAGCCCCAGCATTTT; CDR3: CASSQTGTVKNQPQHF
size: many; V: TRBV2; D: NA; J: TRBJ2-1; DNA: TGTGCCAGCAGTGTTTCCGGACTTCAGCTCTTC; CDR3: CASSVSGLQLF
size: many; V: TRBV10-2; D: TRBD1; J: TRBJ1-1; DNA: TGCGCCAGCAGACTGGGACAGGGGGTGTCATCTGAAGCTTTCTTT; CDR3: CASRLGQGVSSEAFF
size: many; V: TRBV30; D: NA; J: TRBJ2-7; DNA: TGTGCCTGGAGTGTAGCCGAAGGCTACGAGCAGTACTTC; CDR3: CAWSVAEGYEQYF
size: many; V: TRBV18; D: TRBD1; J: TRBJ1-2; DNA: TGTGCCAGCTCACCGGGACAGGGGCGTGAGTATGGCTACACCTTC; CDR3: CASSPGQGREYGYTF
size: NA; V: TRBV20-1; D: NA; J: TRBJ2-5; DNA: TGCAGTGCTAGCGGGAGAGGGGCAGAGACCCAGTACTTC; CDR3: CSASGRGAETQYF
size: NA; V: TRBV29-1; D: NA; J: TRBJ2-1; DNA: TGCAGCGTTGAAGTGGGTGGGCGATACTACGATGAGCAGTCCTTC; CDR3: CSVEVGGRYYDEQSF
size: many; V: TRBV10-1; D: NA; J: TRBJ2-1; DNA: TGCGCCAGCAGGATGCCGGGGAATTACAATGAGCAGTTCTTC; CDR3: CASRMPGNYNEQFF
size: many; V: TRBV10-1; D: NA; J: TRBJ2-7; DNA: TGCGCCAGCAGTGATAGACCAGAAAACGAGCAGTACTTC; CDR3: CASSDRPENEQYF
size: many; V: TRBV5-1; D: NA; J: TRBJ2-3; DNA: TGCGCCAGCAGACAGGGGACTTCTAGCACAGATACGCAGTATTTT; CDR3: CASRQGTSSTDTQYF
size: many; V: TRBV11-2; D: NA; J: TRBJ2-5; DNA: TGTGCCAGCAGAGGAGCTGCGGAGACCCAGTACTTC; CDR3: CASRGAAETQYF
size: few; V: TRBV5-6; D: TRBD2; J: TRBJ2-3; DNA: TGTGCCAGCTGCTCGCGGGCGGGAGGATCCACAGATACGCAGTATTTT; CDR3: CASCSRAGGSTDTQYF
size: NA; V: TRBV9; D: NA; J: TRBJ2-1; DNA: TGTGCCAGCAGCGTAGATGTGGGAGGGGGCTACAATGAGCAGTTCTTC; CDR3: CASSVDVGGGYNEQFF
size: few; V: TRBV5-4; D: NA; J: TRBJ2-5; DNA: TGTGCCAGCAGAGATCCAGCGCAAGAGACCCAGTACTTC; CDR3: CASRDPAQETQYF
size: NA; V: TRBV28; D: TRBD2; J: TRBJ2-3; DNA: TGTGCCAGCAGGAGCCGGGACTACACAGATACGCAGTATTTT; CDR3: CASRSRDYTDTQYF
size: many; V: TRBV2; D: TRBD2; J: TRBJ2-2; DNA: TGTGCCAGCAGTTCTAGGGGCGGGAGCGGTGGCGGGGAGCTGTTTTTT; CDR3: CASSSRGGSGGGELFF
size: many; V: TRBV2; D: TRBD1; J: TRBJ2-7; DNA: TGTGCCAGCAGTGAAGACCCACAGGGGGCTCTGGGTGAGCAGTACTTC; CDR3: CASSEDPQGALGEQYF
size: NA; V: TRBV13; D: NA; J: TRBJ1-6; DNA: TGTGCCAGCAGCCCAACCCTTAATTCACCCCTCCACTTT; CDR3: CASSPTLNSPLHF
size: once; V: TRBV5-1; D: TRBD1; J: TRBJ1-1; DNA: TGCGCCAGCAGCCCACTTGACAGGGGAGGTGAAGCTTTCTTT; CDR3: CASSPLDRGGEAFF
size: few; V: TRBV6-2/TRBV6-3; D: TRBD1; J: TRBJ1-1; DNA: TGTGCCAGCACGGCAGGGGGTGTCGGAGTTTACACTGAAGCTTTCTTT; CDR3: CASTAGGVGVYTEAFF
size: NA; V: TRBV28; D: NA; J: TRBJ2-5; DNA: TGTGCCAGCACCTCGAGGACGGAGTTTTTGGAGACCCAGTACTTC; CDR3: CASTSRTEFLETQYF
size: many; V: TRBV28; D: NA; J: TRBJ2-1; DNA: TGTGCCAGCACCGATACCCCCGACTCCTACAATGAGCAGTTCTTC; CDR3: CASTDTPDSYNEQFF
size: many; V: TRBV27; D: NA; J: TRBJ2-5; DNA: TGTGCCAGCACACGAGAACAAGAGACCCAGTACTTC; CDR3: CASTREQETQYF
size: NA; V: TRBV20-1; D: NA; J: TRBJ2-7; DNA: TGCAGTGCTAGAGACGTCCTTAGACAGAGCTACGAGCAGTACTTC; CDR3: CSARDVLRQSYEQYF
size: many; V: TRBV28; D: TRBD2; J: TRBJ2-3; DNA: TGTGCCAGCAGTCCCCTAGCGGGAGGGCCTGGAGATACGCAGTATTTT; CDR3: CASSPLAGGPGDTQYF
size: many; V: TRBV20-1; D: NA; J: TRBJ2-7; DNA: TGCAGTGCCCTTGACGGGACCCTCCACGAGCAGTACTTC; CDR3: CSALDGTLHEQYF
size: many; V: TRBV7-2; D: NA; J: TRBJ2-7; DNA: TGTGCCAGCAGCCGACACGGGGTCTACGAGCAGTACTTC; CDR3: CASSRHGVYEQYF
size: few; V: TRBV12-3/TRBV12-4; D: NA; J: TRBJ1-2; DNA: TGTGCCAGCAGTTTCTTTACGGAAGGCTACACCTTC; CDR3: CASSFFTEGYTF
size: few; V: TRBV12-3/TRBV12-4; D: TRBD2; J: TRBJ2-3; DNA: TGTGCCAGCAGTTTAGCGCAGTTAGGGACTAGCGGGAGGGTAGATACGCAGTATTTT; CDR3: CASSLAQLGTSGRVDTQYF
size: many; V: TRBV20-1; D: NA; J: TRBJ1-1; DNA: TGCAGTGGTCTCGAGCGGGGGCACGCTGAAGCTTTCTTT; CDR3: CSGLERGHAEAFF